Shown below are 26 T cell receptor beta chains from a single sample sequenced in a study of control samples from healthy donors and cancer patients. The assay was immunoSEQ multiplex PCR, and TCRdb's table has in-frame clones only and misses some. Found here are over 150,000 clones, about 94% of them singletons; the top ten hold around 13%. Sample: PBMCs. All receptors come from a man in his sixties with colorectal cancer.

The rearrangement uses TRBV5-1 and TRBJ2-3; D not certain. Germline assignment: CDR1 SGHRS and CDR2 YFSETQ. The V end was cut by 2 bases, the J end by 6 bases, with 7 bases between. This CDR3 contains 12 residues. The CDR3 is CASSFAGDTQYF. The DNA of the CDR3 is TGCGCCAGCAGCTTCGCAGGTGATACGCAGTATTTT.

This rearrangement joins TRBV2 to TRBJ2-3; no firm D call. This CDR3 comprises 13 residues. CDR1 is SNHLY, CDR2 FYNNEI, per germline. The V and J ends lost 5 bases and 1 base respectively, with 7 bases between them. The CDR3 loop reads CASSPPGTDTQYF. Here the CDR3 DNA reads TGTGCCAGCAGTCCGCCAGGCACAGATACGCAGTATTTT. Combining the CDR3 with reference TRBV2 and TRBJ2-3 gives the whole variable domain EPEVTQTPSHQVTQMGQEVILRCVPISNHLYFYWYRQILGQKVEFLVSFYNNEISEKSEIFDDQFSVERPDGSNFTLKIRSTKLEDSAMYFCASSPPGTDTQYFGPGTRLTVL.

The chain recombines TRBV5-1 with TRBJ1-1; unclear D gene. V lost 3 bases and J 2 bases, leaving 11 bases between the germline ends. Per germline, CDR1 SGHRS and CDR2 YFSETQ. This CDR3 contains 14 residues. The CDR3 loop is CASSWEFKNTEAFF. The CDR3 bases are TGCGCCAGCAGCTGGGAATTTAAAAACACTGAAGCTTTCTTT.

This chain joins TRBV18 and TRBJ2-5; a weak D match, TRBD1 (6 bases). V gave up 4 bases and J gave up 2 bases, with 8 bases separating them. From germline, CDR1 is KGHSH and CDR2 LQKENI. This CDR3 contains 13 residues. This CDR3 is CASSRQEQETQYF. The CDR3 bases are TGTGCCAGCTCACGACAGGAGCAAGAGACCCAGTACTTC.

The chain recombines TRBV18 with TRBJ2-4; no definite D call. CDR1 is KGHSH, CDR2 LQKENI, per germline. The CDR3 runs 15 residues. V lost 3 bases and J 0 bases, leaving 9 bases between the germline ends. CDR3 nucleotides: TGTGCCAGCTCACCGGAAAGCCAAGCCAAAAACATTCAGTACTTC. This codes for CASSPESQAKNIQYF.

This chain joins TRBV2 and TRBJ1-1; TRBD1 agrees at 7 bases. CDR1 and CDR2 (germline): SNHLY, FYNNEI. V was clipped by 4 bases and J by 4 bases; unmatched bases: 6. This CDR3 is 14 amino acids long. The CDR3 protein is CASSASGTATEAFF. The CDR3 DNA reads TGTGCCAGCAGTGCTTCCGGGACAGCCACTGAAGCTTTCTTT.

The chain combines TRBV7-9 with TRBJ2-7, with D perhaps matching TRBD1 (5 bases). The CDR3 contains 13 residues. V was trimmed by 7 bases and J by 5 bases, leaving 15 bases between them. Per germline, CDR1 SEHNR and CDR2 FQNEAQ (reference sequence). Here the CDR3 DNA reads TGTGCCAGCACCCTGGCAGGGTCTGACGAGCAGTACTTC. Its protein is CASTLAGSDEQYF.

The chain recombines TRBV7-9 with TRBJ2-7; TRBD2 aligns across 13 bases. CDR1 and CDR2 (germline): SEHNR, FQNEAQ (reference sequence). V shed 5 bases, J shed 3 bases, and the junction held 10 bases outside the gene matches. This CDR3 region has 17 residues. The chain's CDR3 is CASSPRTSGGMVYEQYF. In nucleotides, the CDR3 is TGTGCCAGCAGCCCTAGGACTAGCGGGGGTATGGTCTACGAGCAGTACTTC.

This clone appeared once. The rearrangement links TRBV19 to TRBJ2-3; 16 nucleotides match TRBD2. The CDR3 spans 16 residues. With V trimmed by 6 bases and J by 6 bases, 6 bases remained unmatched. Germline V gene data show CDR1 as LNHDA and CDR2 as SQIVND (reference sequence). The CDR3: CASSPRGLAGGDTQYF. CDR3 nucleotides: TGTGCCAGTAGCCCCAGGGGACTAGCGGGGGGGGATACGCAGTATTTT.

The V and J genes are TRBV5-4 and TRBJ2-5, with 9 nucleotides matching TRBD1. The length of the CDR3 is 16 residues. The trim removed 3 bases at V and 1 base at J, leaving 7 bases unmatched. CDR1 and CDR2 (germline): SGHNT, YYREEE (reference sequence). CDR3 sequence: CASSSLWTGVQETQYF. CDR3 coding DNA: TGTGCCAGCAGCTCTCTATGGACAGGGGTCCAAGAGACCCAGTACTTC.

There are a few counts of this clone. Other DNA sequences from this sample encode an identical CDR3 as well. V is TRBV3-1 (or the pseudogene TRBV3-2) and J is TRBJ1-1; D uncertain. Germline-derived CDR1 and CDR2 are LGHDT and YNNKEL (reference sequence). Trimming cost V 2 bases and J 0 bases, with 4 bases left between them. This CDR3 spans 13 amino acids. DNA for the CDR3: TGTGCCAGCAGCCAATCGGTGAACACTGAAGCTTTCTTT. Encoded protein: CASSQSVNTEAFF.

The J gene is TRBJ2-1, the V gene TRBV27, with D tentatively TRBD2 (5 bases). This CDR3 is built from 16 residues. The germline gives CDR1 MNHEY, CDR2 SMNVEV (reference sequence). Trimming took off 6 bases at V and 0 bases at J, with 15 bases between the two ends. CDR3 DNA sequence: TGTGCCAGCAGCCCAAATCCGGGAAGCTCCTACAATGAGCAGTTCTTC. It encodes CASSPNPGSSYNEQFF.

Notes on this clone: A read error may account for a junction end that differs from germline. This chain uses TRBV6-2 or TRBV6-3 with TRBJ1-4, with 8 bases aligning to TRBD1. The germline V gene encodes CDR1 MNHEY and CDR2 SVGEGT. CDR3 length equals 14 residues. CDR3 bases: TGTGTCAGCAGTTCGGGACAGGCCCCTGAAAAACTGTTTTTT. Translation gives CVSSSGQAPEKLFF.

The CDR3 region has the DNA TGTGCCAGTAGAACCAGAACAGATAGCAATCAGCCCCAGCATTTT. Its translation is CASRTRTDSNQPQHF. This chain connects TRBV19 to TRBJ1-5; D not certain. The CDR3 has 15 residues. V was clipped by 6 bases and J by 0 bases, with 12 bases between them. Germline V gene lookup returns CDR1 LNHDA and CDR2 SQIVND (reference sequence).

This chain links TRBV7-2 with TRBJ2-2, with a weak D call TRBD1 (6 bases). Germline V CDR1 and CDR2: SGHTA, FQGNSA. V lost 6 bases and J lost 5, with 22 bases in between. This CDR3 has 17 residues. CDR3 residues: CASRLRSRGDGTGELFF. The CDR3 bases are TGTGCCAGCAGACTGAGGTCCAGGGGCGACGGGACCGGGGAGCTGTTTTTT.

V is TRBV4-3 and J is TRBJ2-2; possible D gene TRBD2, 6 bases. Trimming shortened V by 1 base and J by 0 bases, and 9 bases separated the two germline ends. Per the germline V gene, CDR1 is LGHNA and CDR2 is YSLEER. This CDR3 is 16 amino acids long. The CDR3 spells CASSQVPGANTGELFF. DNA of the CDR3: TGCGCCAGCAGCCAAGTGCCGGGAGCGAACACCGGGGAGCTGTTTTTT.

The chain is built from TRBV5-6 and TRBJ1-1; 10 bases align to TRBD1. The CDR3 has 15 amino acids. Trimming cost V 5 bases and J 5 bases; bases outside gene matches: 9. Germline CDR1 and CDR2: SGHDT and YYEEEE. The CDR3 DNA is TGTGCCAGCAGTTCGGCCTGGGACAGGGGAACTGAAGCTTTCTTT. It translates to CASSSAWDRGTEAFF.

The rearrangement uses TRBV7-9 and TRBJ1-4, with D hard to call. This CDR3 region has 15 residues. The germline V and J ends were trimmed by 5 bases and 4 bases, with 14 bases remaining between them. Per germline, CDR1 SEHNR and CDR2 FQNEAQ (reference sequence). CDR3 bases: TGTGCCAGCAGCCCAGCAAGGCTAAATAATGAAAAACTGTTTTTT. Translated: CASSPARLNNEKLFF.

The rearrangement links TRBV3-1 (or the pseudogene TRBV3-2) to TRBJ2-5; D gene ambiguous. The CDR3 is made up of 13 amino acids. In germline, CDR1 is LGHDT, CDR2 YNNKEL (reference sequence). V lost 5 bases and J 13 bases, leaving 20 bases between the germline ends. The chain's CDR3 is CASSAHPGSPTYF. For the CDR3, the DNA is TGTGCCAGCAGCGCCCACCCCGGGTCCCCGACGTACTTC.

The chain carries TRBV27 and TRBJ2-7; D remains unclear. V was cut by 4 bases and J by 1 base, with 8 bases left in between. The germline V gene has CDR1 MNHEY and CDR2 SMNVEV (reference sequence). The CDR3 extends over 13 amino acids. Here the CDR3 reads CASSSGVSYEQYF. CDR3 in DNA: TGTGCCAGCAGTTCTGGGGTTTCCTACGAGCAGTACTTC.

V usage is TRBV18 and J usage is TRBJ2-7; 9 bases align to TRBD1. Germline-derived CDR1 and CDR2 are KGHSH and LQKENI. V was pared by 6 bases and J by 6 bases, with 3 bases of the junction left unmatched. This CDR3 spans 12 amino acids. The DNA for the CDR3 is TGTGCCAGCTCCGGGACAGGGTTCGAGCAGTACTTC. This encodes CASSGTGFEQYF. Supplemented by reference TRBV18 and TRBJ2-7, the full variable domain reads NAGVMQNPRHLVRRRGQEARLRCSPMKGHSHVYWYRQLPEEGLKFMVYLQKENIIDESGMPKERFSAEFPKEGPSILRIQQVVRGDSAAYFCASSGTGFEQYFGPGTRLTVT.

The chain recombines TRBV6-6 with TRBJ1-1, with D tentatively TRBD1 (6 bases). V lost 6 bases, J lost 2 bases, and 13 bases lay in between. The CDR3 length is 14 residues. The germline V gene encodes CDR1 MNHNY and CDR2 SVGAGI (reference sequence). The CDR3 here is CASRNRDPNTEAFF. The CDR3, as DNA: TGTGCCAGCAGAAACAGGGACCCCAACACTGAAGCTTTCTTT.

V is TRBV24-1 and J is TRBJ1-3; D not certain. The germline gives CDR1 KGHDR, CDR2 SFDVKD. Trimming took off 2 bases at V and 1 base at J, with 8 bases between the two ends. The CDR3 loop spans 15 amino acids. The CDR3 DNA reads TGTGCCACCAGTGATTCGTCCCGGTCTGGAAACACCATATATTTT. It is translated as CATSDSSRSGNTIYF.

This clone appeared a few times. CDR3 DNA sequence: TGTGCCAGCAGTTCTAGACTAGTTGTTAATGAGCAGTTCTTC. It is translated as CASSSRLVVNEQFF. The V gene is TRBV6-5, the J gene TRBJ2-1; D possibly corresponds to TRBD2 (6 bases). This CDR3 comprises 14 residues. V lost 4 bases and J 7 bases, leaving 14 bases between the germline ends. Germline-derived CDR1 and CDR2 are MNHEY and SVGAGI.

This clone occurred once. This chain links TRBV30 with TRBJ1-5, with 7 nucleotides matching TRBD1. Germline CDR1 is GTSNPN and CDR2 is SVGIG (reference sequence). Trimming at V came to 5 bases and at J to 0 bases, leaving 1 base not matched to a gene. This CDR3 is built from 13 residues. The DNA of the CDR3 is TGTGCCTGGGCAGGGGGTAGCAATCAGCCCCAGCATTTT. Protein product: CAWAGGSNQPQHF. The complete variable domain, with remaining parts taken from reference TRBV30 and TRBJ1-5, reads SQTIHQWPATLVQPVGSPLSLECTVEGTSNPNLYWYRQAAGRGLQLLFYSVGIGQISSEVPQNLSASRPQDRQFILSSKKLLLSDSGFYLCAWAGGSNQPQHFGDGTRLSIL.

The chain joins TRBV4-3 to TRBJ1-4; TRBD1 matches at 7 bases. J lost 8 bases, V lost 4 bases, and 7 bases had no gene match. In germline, CDR1 is LGHNA, CDR2 YSLEER. The CDR3 contains 14 residues. CDR3 DNA sequence: TGCGCCAGCAGCCCCGACAGGGTTCGGGAAAAACTGTTTTTT. This sequence encodes CASSPDRVREKLFF.